The clone carrying this T cell receptor (beta chain) has at least ten counts. Its antigen remains unidentified. The sample comes from a study of human T cells and chemical hapten exposure. Study overall: Mainly, slight library volume differences in the pool made TCR yields vary. Regarding the study as a whole: Sensitizing with DPC caused no change in TCRs above 1 in 1000 frequency. Healthy people's immune response may differ from that of the donors, who had alopecia.

TCRdb re-derived calls from the RACE reads in MiXCR, one entry per CDR3 protein. The sample yields around 120,000 distinct CDR3 sequences, approximately 11% seen once. Regarding time point: patch test 1, 2 weeks after DPC sensitization. The treatment denotes: therapeutic diphenylcyclopropenone sensitization with weekly scalp DPC. Prior to application of each patch test, blood was drawn. The sequence came from a woman aged 40 to 50 with alopecia areata. Some clones in this sample may be carry-over from other donors' samples. The sample in question was whole blood, obtained in connection with sensitization to the hapten diphenylcyclopropenone (DPC).

The CDR3 DNA follows: TGCAGTGCTAGAGATATGGGGGCCAAAAACATTCAGTACTTC. Translating it yields CSARDMGAKNIQYF. V and J are TRBV20-1 and TRBJ2-4; D ambiguous. The CDR3 totals 14 residues. The V gene lost 0 bases and the J gene lost 1 base, with 7 bases spanning the gap. Germline V CDR1 and CDR2: DFQATT, SNEGSKA (reference sequence).